There are a few counts of the clone carrying this TCR beta chain. Its antigen is still unknown. The sample is drawn from a study of regulatory T cells in long-lasting Graves disease. Overall study context: In persistent Graves' disease, antithyroid drugs had been taken for over 5 years and TSH receptor antibodies stayed positive. Findings and limits, study-wide: Sample size was small, which may have lowered accuracy.

With iRepertoire HTBI primers and Arm-PCR of CDR3 regions, TCR beta libraries were built. TCRdb reanalysed the multiplex PCR reads using MiXCR and keeps one entry per CDR3 protein. Counted here are approximately 380,000 distinct CDR3 sequences, less than 25% occurring once; the ten biggest clones make up less than 25%. Time point defined: persistent/refractory GD, antithyroid drugs over 5 years with positive TRAb. With RNA extracted from PBMCs as input, the TCR library was made. Collection of peripheral blood (approximately 9 milliliters) was done using EDTA tubes. Germline lookup yields CDR1 MNHEY and CDR2 SVGEGT. This CDR3 is 18 amino acids long. V was pared by 0 bases and J by 7 bases, with 25 bases between.

This clonotype was sampled from a female donor with Graves disease. The chain joins TRBV6-2 or TRBV6-3 to TRBJ2-7; D call uncertain. This specimen was peripheral blood mononuclear cells (PBMCs), taken when the disease was refractory, from a patient treated with antithyroid drugs. CDR3 nucleotide sequence: TGTGCCAGCAGTTACTCGAGTTCTAGAGTCAGTACTCCGAGAGAGCAGTACTTC. This codes for CASSYSSSRVSTPREQYF.